This T cell receptor (beta chain) comes out of a study of cytomegalovirus exposure and HLA in healthy donors (dated by TCRdb to the late 2010s). About the study as a whole: According to a later analysis, the roughly 130 validation repertoires were produced on the same platform as the approximately 610 repertoires of the first cohort. The aim of the study was to test whether cataloging public T cell receptors could identify signatures of past pathogen exposure. Along with the roughly 670-subject first cohort, a separate validation cohort of over 90 different subjects was used. To predict cytomegalovirus infection status, the study brought together high-throughput TCR immunosequencing, statistical association of individual TCRs with disease status, and machine learning. General conclusions and limits of the study: According to the authors, the approach could potentially be generalized to other disease states and immunological phenotypes. The study listed approximately 160 TCR beta chains as associated with cytomegalovirus. In a later analysis, TCRs clustered in the first cohort were found to also tend to co-occur in the approximately 120 validation repertoires, with roughly 93% of cluster scores above 0. The classifier was reported to diagnose cytomegalovirus status with high specificity and sensitivity in both the original cohort and the validation cohort. In vitro tests confirmed that three of the cytomegalovirus-associated TCR beta chains recognize cytomegalovirus antigens. All 120 or so repertoires were used to score co-occurrence in the validation cohort in a later analysis, because that analysis had no HLA typing for the cohort. While some public TCRs were present in many individuals, most TCR sequences turned up only very rarely across donors.

The V end loses 5 bases and the J end loses 3 bases, and a stretch of 17 bases separates them. The CDR3 sequence holds 16 residues, the cysteine and phenylalanine included. Solely the CDR3 DNA is kept, with 48 bases framed from the first base. CDR1 and CDR2 (SEHNR, FQNEAQ) derive from the germline V gene (reference sequence). Donors formed part of the validation cohort, which comprised 120 subjects and was distinct from the first cohort of 550 to 850 subjects. In the case of this clone: No cognate antigen has been identified for it. Base quality data are lacking; no much larger clone is found one base away.

Libraries were constructed by the immunoSEQ multiplex PCR assay. The published analysis was carried out like this. A statistical classification framework was developed to diagnose cytomegalovirus status using the catalog of TCR beta chain sequences. TCRdb took this table from immuneACCESS and kept in-frame rearrangements with V and J called. Such tables lack part of the clones; where checked against another copy, unresolved V genes explain under half of the gap, and the rest is unexplained. V, J and clone size were drawn from that table, and D and trimming were deduced from the DNA. This sample comprises 280,000 or so clones, approximately 88% of them detected only once. The top ten hold roughly 1% of the sample.

This TCR derives from a woman under 30 in good health and CMV-seronegative. The sequence links TRBV7-9 to TRBJ1-5; the D region possibly corresponds to TRBD1 (6 bases align). Sequencing used PBMCs. The DNA reads as follows: TGTGCCAGCAGCCGAGAGAGGGGGGGATACAATCAGCCCCAGCATTTT. Its product reads: CASSRERGGYNQPQHF.